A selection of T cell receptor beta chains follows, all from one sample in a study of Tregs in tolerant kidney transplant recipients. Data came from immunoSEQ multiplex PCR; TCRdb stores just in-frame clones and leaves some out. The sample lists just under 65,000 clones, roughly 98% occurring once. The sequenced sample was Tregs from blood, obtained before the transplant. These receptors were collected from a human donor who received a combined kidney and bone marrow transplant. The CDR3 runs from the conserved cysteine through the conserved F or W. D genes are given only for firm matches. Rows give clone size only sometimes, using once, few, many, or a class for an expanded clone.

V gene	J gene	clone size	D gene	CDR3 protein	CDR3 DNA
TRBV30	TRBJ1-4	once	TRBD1	CAWSRQGMVEKLFF	TGTGCCTGGAGTAGACAGGGGATGGTTGAAAAACTGTTTTTT
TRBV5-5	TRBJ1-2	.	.	CASSPVGGPGYGYTF	TGTGCCAGCAGCCCGGTAGGGGGACCTGGCTATGGCTACACCTTC
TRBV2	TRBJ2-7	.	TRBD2	CASSEDTGGLSYEQYF	TGTGCCAGCAGTGAAGACACGGGGGGGCTCTCCTACGAGCAGTACTTC
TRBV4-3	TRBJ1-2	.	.	CASSQGGGRIHGYTF	TGCGCCAGCAGCCAAGGCGGGGGGCGGATACATGGCTACACCTTC
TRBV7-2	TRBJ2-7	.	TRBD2	CASSPTGLAGAWQYF	TGTGCCAGCAGCCCGACCGGACTAGCGGGGGCCTGGCAGTACTTC
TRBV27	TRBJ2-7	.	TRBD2	CASSAGTSGSYEQYF	TGTGCCAGCAGTGCCGGGACTAGCGGGTCCTACGAGCAGTACTTC
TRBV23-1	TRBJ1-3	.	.	CAPGHHTYSGNTIYF	TGCGCTCCAGGCCACCACACCTACTCTGGAAACACCATATATTTT
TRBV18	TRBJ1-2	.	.	CASSPDRQQYTF	TGTGCCAGCTCACCCGATCGACAGCAGTACACCTTC
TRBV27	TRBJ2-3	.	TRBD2	CASSFSGLDAYF	TGTGCCAGCAGTTTTTCGGGACTAGATGCGTATTTT
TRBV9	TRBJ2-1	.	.	CASSGPSYEQFF	TGTGCCAGCAGCGGACCTAGCTATGAGCAGTTCTTC
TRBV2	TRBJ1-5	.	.	CASSREGGQPQHF	TGTGCCAGCAGTAGGGAGGGCGGGCAGCCCCAGCATTTT
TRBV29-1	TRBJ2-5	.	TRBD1	CSVESSLGTGGGTQYF	TGCAGCGTTGAATCCTCCCTTGGGACAGGGGGAGGGACCCAGTACTTC
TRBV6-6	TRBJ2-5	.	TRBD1	CASNDRGQETQYF	TGTGCCAGCAACGACAGGGGGCAGGAGACCCAGTACTTC
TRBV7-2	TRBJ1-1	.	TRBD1	CASSLGQGLRGGFF	TGTGCCAGCAGCTTGGGACAGGGCCTGAGGGGAGGTTTCTTT
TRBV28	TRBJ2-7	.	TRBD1	CASSLMSGGSYEQYF	TGTGCCAGCAGTTTAATGTCAGGGGGATCCTACGAGCAGTACTTC
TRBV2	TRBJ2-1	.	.	CASEPLRGSRDHHNEQFF	TGTGCCAGCGAACCCCTACGGGGATCGCGGGATCATCACAATGAGCAGTTCTTC
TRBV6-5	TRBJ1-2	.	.	CASSPRYRGGYTF	TGTGCCAGCAGTCCCCGATACAGAGGGGGCTACACCTTC
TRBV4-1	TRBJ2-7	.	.	CASSPREAATYEQYF	TGCGCCAGCAGCCCCCGTGAGGCGGCCACCTACGAGCAGTACTTC
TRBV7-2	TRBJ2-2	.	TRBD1	CASSTSDRGPQNTGELFF	TGTGCCAGCAGCACCTCAGACAGGGGGCCTCAGAACACCGGGGAGCTGTTTTTT
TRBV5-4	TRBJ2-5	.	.	CASSLGSGGRETQYF	TGTGCCAGCAGCTTGGGATCGGGGGGCCGGGAGACCCAGTACTTC
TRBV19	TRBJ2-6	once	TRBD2	CASSRYGTSGRARANVLTF	TGTGCCAGTAGTAGATATGGGACTAGCGGGAGGGCGAGGGCCAACGTCCTGACTTTC
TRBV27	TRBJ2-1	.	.	CASSGRRRNEQFF	TGTGCCAGCAGTGGTAGGAGGCGCAATGAGCAGTTCTTC
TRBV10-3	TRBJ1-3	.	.	CAISEARDTGNTIYF	TGTGCCATCAGTGAGGCGAGGGATACTGGAAACACCATATATTTT
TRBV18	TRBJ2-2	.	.	CASSLEQHGELFF	TGTGCCAGCTCACTGGAACAGCACGGGGAGCTGTTTTTT
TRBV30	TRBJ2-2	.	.	CAWNPLWPNTGELFF	TGTGCCTGGAACCCCCTTTGGCCGAACACCGGGGAGCTGTTTTTT
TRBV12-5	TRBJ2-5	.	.	CASGWRETQYF	TGTGCTAGTGGTTGGAGGGAGACCCAGTACTTC
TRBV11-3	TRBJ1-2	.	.	CASSLDRDYGYTF	TGTGCCAGCAGCTTAGACAGGGACTATGGCTACACCTTC
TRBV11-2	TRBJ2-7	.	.	CASDLRPIGEQYF	TGTGCCAGCGACCTCCGCCCCATCGGGGAGCAGTACTTC
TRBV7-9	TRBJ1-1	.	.	CASSLRGEAFF	TGTGCCAGCAGCTTACGAGGTGAAGCTTTCTTT
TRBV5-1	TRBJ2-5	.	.	CASGTPREETQYF	TGCGCCAGCGGGACTCCCCGGGAAGAGACCCAGTACTTC
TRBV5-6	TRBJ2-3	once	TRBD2	CASSFRLAGSTDTQYF	TGTGCCAGCAGCTTCCGACTAGCGGGGAGCACAGATACGCAGTATTTT
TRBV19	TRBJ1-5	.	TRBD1	CASRQTGGNQPQHF	TGTGCCAGTAGGCAGACAGGGGGCAATCAGCCCCAGCATTTT
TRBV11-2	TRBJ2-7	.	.	CASSVDRNGEQYF	TGTGCCAGCAGCGTCGACAGGAACGGCGAGCAGTACTTC
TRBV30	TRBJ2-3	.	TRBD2	CAWSVPRLAVTDTQYF	TGTGCCTGGAGTGTCCCCCGGCTAGCGGTCACAGATACGCAGTATTTT
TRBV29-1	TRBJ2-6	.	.	CSVTDYGANVLTF	TGCAGCGTAACAGATTACGGGGCCAACGTCCTGACTTTC
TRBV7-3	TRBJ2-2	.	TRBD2	CASSPLAGQTAGELFF	TGTGCCAGCAGCCCACTAGCGGGGCAAACTGCCGGGGAGCTGTTTTTT
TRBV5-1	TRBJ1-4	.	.	CASRPTDGRGKLFF	TGCGCCAGCAGGCCAACGGACGGCCGGGGAAAACTGTTTTTT
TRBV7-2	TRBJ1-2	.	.	CASSLAFLTASNYGYTF	TGTGCCAGCAGCTTAGCCTTCCTGACAGCATCTAACTATGGCTACACCTTC
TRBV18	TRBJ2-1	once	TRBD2	CASSPLAGTDNEQFF	TGTGCCAGCTCACCATTAGCGGGAACTGACAATGAGCAGTTCTTC
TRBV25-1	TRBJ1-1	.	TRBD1	CASWKGDRAFF	TGTGCCAGCTGGAAGGGGGACAGGGCTTTCTTT
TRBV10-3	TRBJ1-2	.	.	CAISESHTNYGYTF	TGTGCCATCAGTGAGTCGCACACGAACTATGGCTACACCTTC
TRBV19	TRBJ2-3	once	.	CASSRSGLADTQYF	TGTGCCAGTAGTAGATCAGGGTTAGCAGATACGCAGTATTTT
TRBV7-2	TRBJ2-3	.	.	CASSLFRPDTQYF	TGTGCCAGCAGCTTATTTCGTCCAGATACGCAGTATTTT